The table lists the clone carrying this T cell receptor (beta chain) with many counts. Antigen unknown. TCRdb reprocessed the reads via MiXCR and lists one record per CDR3 protein. Found here are about 220,000 distinct CDR3 sequences, 30% to 45% of them singletons; the top ten hold roughly three fifths. V was clipped by 0 bases and J by 5 bases, with 13 bases between them. CDR3 length: 15 residues. CDR1 SGHTA and CDR2 FQGNSA come from the germline V gene. This sample is part of a study of T cell repertoires in cytomegalovirus infection. V is TRBV7-2 and J is TRBJ1-1; D might be TRBD1 (5 bases). The origin of this receptor is a human donor in good health (CMV status not recorded). Some clones in this sample may be carry-over from other donors' samples. The source was CD8+ T cells from cultured PBMCs, collected from culture after CMV antigen stimulation. Here the CDR3 reads CASSLALGGGTEAFF. The CDR3 nucleotides are TGTGCCAGCAGCTTAGCGCTGGGGGGAGGAACTGAAGCTTTCTTT.